These 32 T cell receptor beta chains were sequenced from one sample in a study of CD8+CD57+ T cells in acquired aplastic anemia. For CDR3 and TCR beta VDJ profiling, genomic DNA was the template used. A single record per CDR3 protein comes from TCRdb applying MiXCR to the reads. The sample comprises 250,000 to 350,000 distinct CDR3 sequences, approximately 56% of which are singletons, and less than 10% rests with the top ten. Input material: sorted CD4+, CD8+, or CD8+CD57+ T cells (not recorded which) from PBMCs. The origin of the receptors is a human donor with severe aplastic anemia or a healthy control (not recorded which).

The chain couples TRBV7-8 to TRBJ2-5; 9 positions agree with TRBD1. This CDR3 is 12 amino acids long. Per germline, CDR1 SGHVS and CDR2 FQNEAQ. V dropped 6 bases and J dropped 9; count of bases not matched to a gene: 5. For the CDR3, the DNA is TGTGCCAGCAGTGAATACAGGGGGCCCCAGTACTTC. It is translated as CASSEYRGPQYF.

V is TRBV29-1 and J is TRBJ1-2; D is unclear. The CDR3 consists of 16 residues. Germline CDR1 SQVTM, CDR2 ANQGSEA. V dropped 3 bases and J dropped 4 bases, with 21 bases sitting between them. Here the CDR3 DNA reads TGCAGCGTTGAGGACGTCAGAGTTTGGGTCTTCTATGGCTACACCTTC. Amino acid sequence: CSVEDVRVWVFYGYTF.

This clonotype was recorded at least ten times. The gene calls are TRBV11-2 and TRBJ2-5, with 13 bases fitting TRBD2. The CDR3 has 17 residues. Germline-derived CDR1 and CDR2 are SGHAT and FQNNGV. V shed 5 bases and J 4 bases; nucleotides not matched to a gene: 10. CDR3 in DNA: TGTGCCAGCAGCCCACTAGCGGGGGGGATTTTATCAGAGACCCAGTACTTC. Translated, it gives CASSPLAGGILSETQYF.

This clonotype was detected once. This rearrangement joins TRBV5-4 to TRBJ1-2; D not certain. Deletions cut 0 bases from V and 2 bases from J, with 14 bases between. Germline V lookup: CDR1 SGHNT, CDR2 YYREEE (reference sequence). CDR3 size: 16 residues. This CDR3 is CASSLVRFGGNYGYTF. CDR3 nucleotides: TGTGCCAGCAGCTTGGTACGTTTTGGAGGAAACTATGGCTACACCTTC. The entire variable domain, with the rest obtained from reference TRBV5-4 and TRBJ1-2, is as follows: ETGVTQSPTHLIKTRGQQVTLRCSSQSGHNTVSWYQQALGQGPQFIFQYYREEENGRGNFPPRFSGLQFPNYSSELNVNALELDDSALYLCASSLVRFGGNYGYTFGSGTRLTVV.

This clonotype was found a few times. The rearrangement joins TRBV20-1 to TRBJ2-1; D is perhaps TRBD1 or TRBD2 (5 bases each). Trimming cost V 3 bases and J 7 bases, with 16 bases left between them. The CDR3 contains 14 residues. CDR1 DFQATT and CDR2 SNEGSKA come from the germline V gene (reference sequence). CDR3 in DNA: TGCAGTGCTAGTCTGTCGGGACCTTTAAATGAGCAGTTCTTC. Translating gives CSASLSGPLNEQFF.

The V and J genes are TRBV5-1 and TRBJ2-7; D ambiguous. The CDR3 has 11 residues. V was trimmed by 6 bases and J by 1 base, leaving 5 bases between them. Per the germline V gene, CDR1 is SGHRS and CDR2 is YFSETQ. The CDR3 is CASIRSYEQYF. CDR3 bases: TGCGCCAGCATACGGTCCTACGAGCAGTACTTC. The entire variable domain, with the rest obtained from reference TRBV5-1 and TRBJ2-7, is as follows: KAGVTQTPRYLIKTRGQQVTLSCSPISGHRSVSWYQQTPGQGLQFLFEYFSETQRNKGNFPGRFSGRQFSNSRSEMNVSTLELGDSALYLCASIRSYEQYFGPGTRLTVT.

This clonotype has just a few counts. V and J are TRBV7-9 and TRBJ2-5; TRBD2 is a possible D gene (5 bases). Trimming removed 5 bases at V and 5 bases at J, with 12 bases between. Per germline, CDR1 SEHNR and CDR2 FQNEAQ (reference sequence). The CDR3 loop spans 13 amino acids. CDR3 in amino acids: CASSQGLEETQYF. CDR3 bases: TGTGCCAGCAGCCAAGGACTGGAGGAGACCCAGTACTTC. Supplemented by reference TRBV7-9 and TRBJ2-5, the full variable domain reads DTGVSQNPRHKITKRGQNVTFRCDPISEHNRLYWYRQTLGQGPEFLTYFQNEAQLEKSRLLSDRFSAERPKGSFSTLEIQRTEQGDSAMYLCASSQGLEETQYFGPGTRLLVL.

This chain links TRBV20-1 with TRBJ2-3; D is unresolved. The CDR3 sequence is 13 residues long. The germline V gene encodes CDR1 DFQATT and CDR2 SNEGSKA (reference sequence). The CDR3 DNA follows: TGCAGCGTTTTCGGGTCTAGCACAGATACGCAGTATTTT. It codes for CSVFGSSTDTQYF.

This clonotype came up many times. The V and J genes are TRBV27 and TRBJ2-7, with D tentatively TRBD2 (7 bases). V dropped 6 bases and J dropped 2 bases, with 17 bases sitting between them. The length of the CDR3 is 15 residues. The germline gives CDR1 MNHEY, CDR2 SMNVEV (reference sequence). The CDR3 reads CASRARGGGTYEQYF. CDR3 bases: TGTGCCAGCAGAGCTCGTGGGGGGGGCACCTACGAGCAGTACTTC.

This clonotype was detected ten times or more. V and J are TRBV9 and TRBJ1-1; D is uncertain. Trimming shortened V by 0 bases and J by 1 base, and 10 bases separated the two germline ends. CDR1 and CDR2 (germline): SGDLS, YYNGEE. This CDR3 comprises 15 residues. CDR3 bases: TGTGCCAGCAGCGTAGGCGTAGGGCAGAACACTGAAGCTTTCTTT. It encodes CASSVGVGQNTEAFF.

The chain links TRBV15 to TRBJ2-3; D is undetermined. The CDR3 length is 13 residues. In germline, CDR1 is LNHNV, CDR2 YYDKDF (reference sequence). V dropped 0 bases and J dropped 6 bases, with 7 bases sitting between them. Written as DNA, the CDR3 is TGTGCCACCAGCAGAGAGCTCGTGGATACGCAGTATTTT. This gives the protein CATSRELVDTQYF.

This rearrangement joins TRBV7-8 to TRBJ1-1; D not certain. Germline loops: CDR1 SGHVS, CDR2 FQNEAQ. The CDR3 extends over 12 amino acids. V was trimmed by 5 bases and J by 4 bases, leaving 8 bases between them. CDR3 amino acids: CASSIVGTEAFF. CDR3 nucleotides: TGTGCCAGCAGCATCGTAGGCACTGAAGCTTTCTTT.

The V call is TRBV20-1, the J call TRBJ2-7; D could derive from TRBD1 or TRBD2 (6 bases each). The CDR3 has 16 amino acids. The germline V and J ends were trimmed by 2 bases and 5 bases, with 22 bases remaining between them. Germline lookup yields CDR1 DFQATT and CDR2 SNEGSKA (reference sequence). This CDR3 is CSARLGVRGDPHEQYF. The DNA of the CDR3 is TGCAGTGCTAGACTAGGGGTGAGGGGGGACCCCCACGAGCAGTACTTC.

This rearrangement joins TRBV24-1 to TRBJ1-1, with TRBD1 as a possible D gene (5 bases). The CDR3 covers 13 residues. Deletions cut 2 bases from V and 7 bases from J, with 10 bases between. Germline CDR1 KGHDR, CDR2 SFDVKD. CDR3 amino acids: CATSDSTEFEAFF. CDR3 DNA sequence: TGTGCCACCAGTGATTCGACAGAGTTTGAAGCTTTCTTT.

This rearrangement joins TRBV19 to TRBJ1-1, with unresolved D. Germline-derived CDR1 and CDR2 are LNHDA and SQIVND (reference sequence). The CDR3 runs 13 residues. Trimming shortened V by 6 bases and J by 0 bases, and 8 bases separated the two germline ends. In DNA, the CDR3 is TGTGCCAGTAGAAGAACCCTGAACACTGAAGCTTTCTTT. Its translation: CASRRTLNTEAFF.

The V and J genes are TRBV7-9 and TRBJ2-3; TRBD2 matches 7 bases. CDR3 size: 15 residues. Germline-derived CDR1 and CDR2 are SEHNR and FQNEAQ (reference sequence). The V segment lost 4 bases and the J segment 1 base; nucleotides outside the gene matches: 5. CDR3 bases: TGTGCCAGCAGCTCGCGGGGGTACCGCACAGATACGCAGTATTTT. Protein sequence: CASSSRGYRTDTQYF.

This clonotype was seen repeatedly, ten times or more. This rearrangement joins TRBV11-2 to TRBJ2-5; D tentatively fits TRBD1 or TRBD2 (6 bases each). V lost 2 bases to trimming and J lost 5 bases, with 18 bases between them. The germline V gene encodes CDR1 SGHAT and CDR2 FQNNGV. The CDR3 spans 16 residues. The CDR3 nucleotides read TGTGCCAGCAGCTTAAGTCCGGGGGCGAGGTGGGAGACCCAGTACTTC. It translates to CASSLSPGARWETQYF.

In its sample, this clonotype was seen a few times. The gene calls are TRBV7-8 and TRBJ1-5; D gene unclear. The CDR3 length is 16 residues. Germline-derived CDR1 and CDR2 are SGHVS and FQNEAQ. V lost 5 bases to trimming and J lost 7 bases, with 21 bases between them. This CDR3 is CASSALRWVTKQPQHF. The CDR3 DNA follows: TGTGCCAGCAGCGCGCTTCGATGGGTAACCAAGCAGCCCCAGCATTTT.

This clonotype was detected ten times or more. This chain links TRBV2 with TRBJ1-1; no reliable D call. V shed 6 bases and J shed 1 base, with 12 bases lying between them. Germline assignment: CDR1 SNHLY and CDR2 FYNNEI. CDR3 length: 14 amino acids. The DNA of the CDR3 is TGTGCCAGCAGGGGGAGTTTCGGGAACACTGAAGCTTTCTTT. Encoded protein: CASRGSFGNTEAFF.

In this sample, this clonotype turned up many times. The chain has TRBV11-3 and TRBJ2-1; 8 bases line up with TRBD1. This CDR3 is 17 amino acids long. The trim removed 2 bases at V and 7 bases at J, leaving 13 bases unmatched. Germline-derived CDR1 and CDR2 are SGHNT and YENEEA. The CDR3 reads CASSLSGWGQVGNEQFF. CDR3 coding DNA: TGTGCCAGCAGCTTATCCGGATGGGGACAGGTCGGGAATGAGCAGTTCTTC.

In its sample, this clonotype was seen a few times. The genes are TRBV19 and TRBJ2-1; 13 bases agree with TRBD2. The length of the CDR3 is 16 residues. V shed 10 bases and J 7 bases; nucleotides not matched to a gene: 13. The germline CDR1 and CDR2 sequences are LNHDA and SQIVND (reference sequence). The CDR3 bases are TGTGCCACCTCGCCCCCGGGGGGACTAGCGGGAAATGAGCAGTTCTTC. This gives the protein CATSPPGGLAGNEQFF.

In this sample, this clonotype turned up many times. The chain joins TRBV2 to TRBJ1-4; no clear D. Germline V gene sequence: CDR1 SNHLY, CDR2 FYNNEI. V was shortened by 1 base and J by 14 bases, with 17 bases between the two germline ends. CDR3 size: 14 residues. The CDR3 DNA reads TGTGCCAGCAGTGAAGAACGTGTAGGACCTGTCCTGTTTTTT. Translating gives CASSEERVGPVLFF.

This chain connects TRBV14 to TRBJ1-2, with 7 nucleotides matching TRBD1. This CDR3 spans 16 amino acids. Trimming took 6 bases from V and 4 from J; bases not matched to a gene: 14. Looked up from germline, CDR1 is SGHDN and CDR2 is FVKESK. The CDR3 coding sequence is TGTGCCAGCAGGCCTTCCACCGGGACAGTATCCTATGGCTACACCTTC. The encoded protein is CASRPSTGTVSYGYTF.

The chain couples TRBV2 to TRBJ1-5; D perhaps matches TRBD1 (6 bases). The length of the CDR3 is 15 residues. Germline CDR1 and CDR2: SNHLY and FYNNEI. Trimming stripped 3 bases from V and 4 bases from J, with 13 bases between. The CDR3 nucleotides are TGTGCCAGCAGTGACGCCAGGGGCGGGAATCAGCCCCAGCATTTT. As protein: CASSDARGGNQPQHF.

This clonotype was detected ten times or more. CDR3 residues: CATSDRGSGRRAPAGYNSPLHF. In DNA, the CDR3 is TGTGCCACCAGTGATCGGGGTTCGGGTCGGCGGGCCCCCGCGGGCTATAATTCACCCCTCCACTTT. J is TRBJ1-6 and V is TRBV24-1; D unclear. V lost 3 bases, J lost 3 bases, and 29 bases lay in between. Germline CDR1 and CDR2: KGHDR and SFDVKD. The CDR3 runs 22 residues.

This sequence joins TRBV20-1 and TRBJ1-2; maybe TRBD1 (6 bases). Germline V gives CDR1 DFQATT, CDR2 SNEGSKA (reference sequence). The CDR3 contains 18 residues. With 5 bases removed from V and 5 bases from J, the gap between germline ends came to 30 bases. In DNA form, the CDR3 reads TGCAGTGCTGACGGGCTCGGGGAGGGGGGAGAAGAGTGGTATGGCTACACCTTC. This encodes CSADGLGEGGEEWYGYTF.

The chain couples TRBV20-1 to TRBJ2-1, with unresolved D. The CDR3 runs 15 residues. V shed 3 bases and J shed 1 base, with 13 bases lying between them. Per germline, CDR1 DFQATT and CDR2 SNEGSKA (reference sequence). DNA of the CDR3: TGCAGTGCTAGGGCCCAGGTGGGATCCTACAATGAGCAGTTCTTC. Protein: CSARAQVGSYNEQFF.

J is TRBJ1-5 and V is TRBV20-1, with D unresolved. The germline V and J ends were trimmed by 4 bases and 0 bases, with 10 bases remaining between them. Germline V lookup: CDR1 DFQATT, CDR2 SNEGSKA (reference sequence). The CDR3 totals 14 residues. The CDR3 nucleotides are TGCAGTGCTATGGAACAGTTTAGCAATCAGCCCCAGCATTTT. Translation: CSAMEQFSNQPQHF.

This clonotype has at least ten counts. This chain uses TRBV28 with TRBJ1-5, with D unclear. CDR3 length: 12 amino acids. Germline values: CDR1 MDHEN, CDR2 SYDVKM. Deletions cut 6 bases from V and 7 bases from J, with 10 bases between. The DNA for the CDR3 is TGTGCCAGCAGGGCCGCCGGCCAGCCCCAGCATTTT. This translates into CASRAAGQPQHF.

This chain uses TRBV6-2 or TRBV6-3 with TRBJ1-6; tentatively, D is TRBD1 (6 bases). The V gene lost 5 bases and the J gene lost 9 bases, with 11 bases spanning the gap. Germline values: CDR1 MNHEY, CDR2 SVGEGT. The CDR3 covers 13 residues. The CDR3 loop is CASSRGQLSPLHF. DNA for the CDR3: TGTGCCAGCAGTCGGGGACAACTTTCACCCCTCCACTTT.

This clonotype was seen a single time. J is TRBJ2-1 and V is TRBV15; 9 nucleotides align to TRBD2. V trimming: 3 bases; J trimming: 5 bases; junction bases outside the gene matches: 8. This CDR3 has 16 residues. The V gene's germline CDR1 is LNHNV and CDR2 YYDKDF (reference sequence). In nucleotides, the CDR3 is TGTGCCACCAGCAGCAGGCGGGGGGGCGTTGACAATGAGCAGTTCTTC. This sequence encodes CATSSRRGGVDNEQFF.

The table lists this clonotype with many counts. CDR3 sequence (DNA): TGTGCCAGCAGCGCCGGGACGCCGAGGGCCCAGTACTTC. This translates into CASSAGTPRAQYF. The chain joins TRBV6-1 to TRBJ2-5; the D gene could be TRBD1 or TRBD2 (5 bases each). Germline CDR1 reads MNHNS; CDR2 reads SASEGT. Trimming took 6 bases from V and 9 from J, leaving 17 bases between them. The CDR3 is 13 residues long.